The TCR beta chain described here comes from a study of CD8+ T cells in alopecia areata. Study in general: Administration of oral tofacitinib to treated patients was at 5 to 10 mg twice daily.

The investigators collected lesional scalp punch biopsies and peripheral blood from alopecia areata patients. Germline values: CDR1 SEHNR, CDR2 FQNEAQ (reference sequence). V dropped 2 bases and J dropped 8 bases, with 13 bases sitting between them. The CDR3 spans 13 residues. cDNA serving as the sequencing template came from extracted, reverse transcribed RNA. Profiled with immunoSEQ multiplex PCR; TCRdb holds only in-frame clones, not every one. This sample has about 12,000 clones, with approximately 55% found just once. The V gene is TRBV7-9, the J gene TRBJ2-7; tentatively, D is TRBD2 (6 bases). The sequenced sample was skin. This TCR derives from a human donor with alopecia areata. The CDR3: CASSLREAMKQYF. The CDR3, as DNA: TGTGCCAGCAGCTTAAGGGAGGCAATGAAGCAGTACTTC.